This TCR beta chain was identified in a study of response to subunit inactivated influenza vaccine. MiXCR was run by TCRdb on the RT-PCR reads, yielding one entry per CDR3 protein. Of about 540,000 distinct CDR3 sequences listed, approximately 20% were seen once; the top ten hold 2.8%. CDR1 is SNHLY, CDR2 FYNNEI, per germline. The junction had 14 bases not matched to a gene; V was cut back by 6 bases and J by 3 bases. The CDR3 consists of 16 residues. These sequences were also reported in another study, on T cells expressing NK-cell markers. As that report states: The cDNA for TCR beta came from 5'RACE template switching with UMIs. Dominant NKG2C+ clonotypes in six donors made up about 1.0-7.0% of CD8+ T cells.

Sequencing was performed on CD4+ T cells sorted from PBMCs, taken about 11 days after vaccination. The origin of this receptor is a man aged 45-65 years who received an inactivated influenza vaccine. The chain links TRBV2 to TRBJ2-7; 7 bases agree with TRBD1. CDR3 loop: CASRTNRGARNYEQYF. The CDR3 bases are TGTGCCAGCAGAACAAACAGGGGAGCGCGAAACTACGAGCAGTACTTC.